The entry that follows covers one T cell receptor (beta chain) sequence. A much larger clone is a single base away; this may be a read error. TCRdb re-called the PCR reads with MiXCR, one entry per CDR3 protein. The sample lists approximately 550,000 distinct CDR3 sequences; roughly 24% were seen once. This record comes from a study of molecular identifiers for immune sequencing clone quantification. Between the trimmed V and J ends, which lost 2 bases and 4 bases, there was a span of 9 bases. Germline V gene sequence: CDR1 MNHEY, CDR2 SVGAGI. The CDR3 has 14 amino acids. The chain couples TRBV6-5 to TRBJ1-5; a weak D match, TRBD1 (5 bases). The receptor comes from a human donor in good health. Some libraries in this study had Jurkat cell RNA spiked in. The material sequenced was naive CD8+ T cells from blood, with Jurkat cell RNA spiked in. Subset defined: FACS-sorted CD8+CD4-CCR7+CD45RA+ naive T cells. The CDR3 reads CASSYMRGNQPQHF. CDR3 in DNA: TGTGCCAGCAGTTACATGAGGGGTAATCAGCCCCAGCATTTT.